This entry lists 2 T cell receptor beta chains sequenced from one sample in a study of shared clonotypes between healthy human individuals. The data were produced by immunoSEQ multiplex PCR, yet TCRdb's version contains in-frame clones alone and is incomplete. The sample has just over 2,000,000 clones, roughly 94% seen once. Material for sequencing was naive CD4+ T cells sorted from blood. Described subset: CD45RA+ positively selected. The receptors here all came from a man between 18 and 35 years old in good health.

The V call is TRBV29-1, the J call TRBJ2-2; a possible D gene is TRBD1 (6 bases). The germline gives CDR1 SQVTM, CDR2 ANQGSEA. The V gene lost 4 bases and the J gene lost 10 bases, with 13 bases spanning the gap. The CDR3 has 12 amino acids. The CDR3 DNA reads TGCAGCGTTGCGGCAGGGGTGGAGGAGCTGTTTTTT. Its translation: CSVAAGVEELFF.

CDR3 protein: CSVVQGYNEQFF. The CDR3 nucleotides read TGCAGCGTTGTACAGGGTTACAATGAGCAGTTCTTC. V is TRBV29-1 and J is TRBJ2-1, with D tentatively TRBD1 (6 bases). The CDR3 runs 12 residues. Germline V gene sequence: CDR1 SQVTM, CDR2 ANQGSEA. The V end lost 4 bases, the J end lost 4 bases, and 8 bases lay between the germline ends.